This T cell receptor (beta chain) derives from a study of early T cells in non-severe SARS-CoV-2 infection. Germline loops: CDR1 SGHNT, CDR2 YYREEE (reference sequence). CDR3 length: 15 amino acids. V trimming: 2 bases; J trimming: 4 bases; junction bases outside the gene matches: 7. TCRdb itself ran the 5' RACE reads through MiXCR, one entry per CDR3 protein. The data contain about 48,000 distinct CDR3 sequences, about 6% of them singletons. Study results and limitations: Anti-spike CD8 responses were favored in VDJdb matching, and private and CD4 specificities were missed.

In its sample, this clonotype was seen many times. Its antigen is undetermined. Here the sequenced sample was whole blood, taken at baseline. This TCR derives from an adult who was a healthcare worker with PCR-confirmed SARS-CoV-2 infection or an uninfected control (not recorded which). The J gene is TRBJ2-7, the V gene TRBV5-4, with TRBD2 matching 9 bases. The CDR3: CASSLPASGIYEQYF. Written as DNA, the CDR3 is TGTGCCAGCAGCTTACCCGCTAGCGGGATTTACGAGCAGTACTTC.